This T cell receptor beta chain was identified in a study of Tregs in tolerant kidney transplant recipients. Whole-study results and caveats: Few patients were studied, so findings need validation in larger groups. This study did not directly address biological reproducibility. The most relevant donor-specific Treg TCRbeta repertoire apparently came from expansion with activated donor B cells.

Trimming took 3 bases from V and 0 from J, leaving 14 bases between them. CDR3 length: 16 residues. The V gene's germline CDR1 is MDHEN and CDR2 SYDVKM. On this clone: Its antigen is unknown.

Thawed PBMCs were FACS-sorted into unstimulated CD4+CD25+CD127- regulatory T cells, CD4+CD25- non-regulatory cells, CD4 and CD8 cells. Here immunoSEQ multiplex PCR was the method, and the copy in TCRdb shows in-frame clones only, minus some. The sample carries some 65,000 clones, roughly 84% recorded once. The chain has TRBV28 and TRBJ1-1; D is uncertain. The clonotype comes from a human donor in good health. The sequenced sample consisted of CD4+ T cells from blood. CDR3 nucleotide sequence: TGTGCCAGCAGTTTTCAAGCGGTGAACATGAACACTGAAGCTTTCTTT. It translates to CASSFQAVNMNTEAFF. Using reference TRBV28 and TRBJ1-1 for the parts outside the CDR3, the full variable domain is DVKVTQSSRYLVKRTGEKVFLECVQDMDHENMFWYRQDPGLGLRLIYFSYDVKMKEKGDIPEGYSVSREKKERFSLILESASTNQTSMYLCASSFQAVNMNTEAFFGQGTRLTVV.